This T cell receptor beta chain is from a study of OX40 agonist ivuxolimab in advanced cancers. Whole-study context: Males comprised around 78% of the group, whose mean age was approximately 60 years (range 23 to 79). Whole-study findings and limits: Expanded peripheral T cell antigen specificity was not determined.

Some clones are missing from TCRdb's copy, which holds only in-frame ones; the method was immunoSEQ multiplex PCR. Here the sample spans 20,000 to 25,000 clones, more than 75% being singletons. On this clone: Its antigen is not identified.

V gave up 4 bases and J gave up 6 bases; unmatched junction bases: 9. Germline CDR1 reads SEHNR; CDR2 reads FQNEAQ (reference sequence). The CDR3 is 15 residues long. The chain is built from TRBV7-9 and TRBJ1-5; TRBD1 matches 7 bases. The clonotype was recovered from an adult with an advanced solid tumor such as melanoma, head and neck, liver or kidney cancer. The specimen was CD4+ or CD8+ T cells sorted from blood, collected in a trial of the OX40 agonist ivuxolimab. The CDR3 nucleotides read TGTGCCAGCAGCTCCTTTGACAGGGAGGGTCAGCCCCAGCATTTT. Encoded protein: CASSSFDREGQPQHF.